This T cell receptor beta chain was profiled in a study of response to subunit inactivated influenza vaccine. Trimming removed 1 base at V and 2 bases at J, with 9 bases between. Germline V gives CDR1 DFQATT, CDR2 SNEGSKA (reference sequence). The CDR3 loop spans 14 amino acids. Study conclusions and caveats: Authors suggested seasonal influenza vaccinations each recruit few new T cells.

This clonotype was seen a handful of times. As yet, its antigen is unknown. TCRdb reprocessed the RT-PCR reads via MiXCR and lists one record per CDR3 protein. This table has about 800,000 distinct CDR3 sequences, around 20% appearing once. The TCR originated in a man aged 50 or older who received an inactivated influenza vaccine. The material sequenced was PBMCs from blood, taken roughly 5 days after vaccination. This chain links TRBV20-1 with TRBJ2-1; D is uncertain. The CDR3 loop reads CSARAGLTYNEQFF. The CDR3 bases are TGCAGTGCTAGAGCGGGCCTAACCTACAATGAGCAGTTCTTC.